This TCR beta chain is drawn from a study of PD-L1 blockade in urothelial cancer. Study overall: The patients' atezolizumab therapy, 1,200 mg intravenously every 3 weeks, started in the mid-2010s. At 3 weeks after treatment start (second dose) and again at 6 weeks, blood was analyzed.

Spiked synthetic TCR analogs estimated absolute template abundance per PCR. Clones were read by immunoSEQ multiplex PCR, and TCRdb kept only the in-frame ones, dropping some. Found here are roughly 91,000 clones, more than 75% of them singletons; the top ten hold about 15%. Remarks on this clone: Its antigen is unidentified.

The CDR3 totals 13 residues. Germline V CDR1 and CDR2: MNHNS, SASEGT. V was pared by 6 bases and J by 6 bases, with 13 bases between. Regarding the study as a whole: For durable-benefit patients, tumor-associated blood clones expanded more at 3 weeks.

Time point denoted: pretreatment peripheral blood. V is TRBV6-1 and J is TRBJ2-3; D perhaps matches TRBD2 (5 bases). The material sequenced was PBMCs, taken around atezolizumab (anti-PD-L1) treatment. The clonotype was recovered from a man aged 55 to 70 with urothelial cancer. In DNA form, the CDR3 reads TGTGCCAGCAGGAGGGCGTCCACTGATACGCAGTATTTT. Translated: CASRRASTDTQYF.